The next 25 T cell receptor beta chains were all read from a single sample in a study of T cells in Graves' hyperthyroidism and ophthalmopathy. RNA transcripts served as the template for amplifying TCR beta CDR3 regions. Carried out on the TCR CDR3, a first-round RT-PCR used the HTBI primer set. TCRdb called the multiplex PCR reads again in MiXCR, with one record for every CDR3 protein. The sample gives around 200,000 distinct CDR3 sequences, about 18% of which show up once; around 47% is in the top ten. The specimen sequenced was blood. The receptors here all came from a man in his forties with Graves' hyperthyroidism.

This clonotype was recorded many times. The V call is TRBV2, the J call TRBJ2-5; D tentatively fits TRBD1 or TRBD2 (6 bases each). The CDR3 consists of 13 residues. V lost 1 base, J lost 5 bases, and 8 bases lay in between. Germline CDR1 is SNHLY and CDR2 is FYNNEI. DNA of the CDR3: TGTGCCAGCAGTGAAGGGGGGGCCGAGACCCAGTACTTC. Translated, it gives CASSEGGAETQYF.

This clonotype was found many times. This chain connects TRBV7-2 to TRBJ1-2; possible D gene TRBD1, 5 bases. The CDR3 has 13 amino acids. V gave up 2 bases and J gave up 6 bases, with 10 bases separating them. Germline values: CDR1 SGHTA, CDR2 FQGNSA. The CDR3, as DNA: TGTGCCAGCAGCTTACACAGGCAGAATGGCTACACCTTC. Translated, it gives CASSLHRQNGYTF.

The chain links TRBV19 to TRBJ2-4, with 7 bases matching TRBD1. The CDR3 runs 16 residues. The J segment lost 5 bases and the V segment lost 3 bases, leaving 10 bases of the junction unmatched. The germline gives CDR1 LNHDA, CDR2 SQIVND (reference sequence). The CDR3 reads CASSMGLDRTQNIQYF. In DNA form, the CDR3 reads TGTGCCAGTAGTATGGGGCTGGACAGGACTCAAAACATTCAGTACTTC.

This clonotype has a count of ten or more. The V gene is TRBV6-1, the J gene TRBJ2-5, with 11 bases matching TRBD2. The V and J ends lost 5 bases and 4 bases, in that order; junction bases with no gene match: 3. This CDR3 contains 14 residues. Germline CDR1 and CDR2: MNHNS and SASEGT. The CDR3: CASSRLAGLETQYF. CDR3 coding DNA: TGTGCCAGCAGTAGACTAGCGGGGTTAGAGACCCAGTACTTC.

This clonotype was seen ten or more times. The gene calls are TRBV6-2 or TRBV6-3 and TRBJ2-3; 10 bases are a match to TRBD1. This CDR3 is 15 amino acids long. CDR1 and CDR2 (germline): MNHEY, SVGEGT. Trimming at V came to 4 bases and at J to 4 bases, leaving 5 bases not matched to a gene. CDR3 bases: TGTGCCAGCAGTTCCGACGGGACAGGGGCAGATACGCAGTATTTT. This gives the protein CASSSDGTGADTQYF.

The chain uses TRBV25-1 and TRBJ2-3; TRBD2 aligns across 7 bases. The CDR3 has 16 amino acids. V lost 1 base, J lost 5 bases, and 9 bases stayed unmatched. The germline gives CDR1 MGHDK, CDR2 SYGVNS. The CDR3 sequence is CASSESRGVGVDTQYF. The DNA for the CDR3 is TGTGCCAGCAGTGAATCACGGGGGGTAGGGGTAGATACGCAGTATTTT. Looking up the rest from reference TRBV25-1 and TRBJ2-3 gives the full variable domain: EADIYQTPRYLVIGTGKKITLECSQTMGHDKMYWYQQDPGMELHLIHYSYGVNSTEKGDLSSESTVSRIRTEHFPLTLESARPSHTSQYLCASSESRGVGVDTQYFGPGTRLTVL.

This clonotype has just a few counts. The junction does not match germline at one end; this may be a read error. The chain combines TRBV3-1 with TRBJ2-7; the match to TRBD2 covers 8 bases. In germline, CDR1 is LGHDT, CDR2 YNNKEL (reference sequence). The CDR3 has 14 amino acids. The CDR3 DNA sequence: TGTGCCAGCGGCCAAGCGGGGGCGGTCGGCGAGCAGTACTTC. This translates into CASGQAGAVGEQYF.

This clonotype was counted many times. The rearrangement links TRBV6-1 to TRBJ2-3; D tentatively fits TRBD1 or TRBD2 (6 bases each). Germline V gene data show CDR1 as MNHNS and CDR2 as SASEGT. This CDR3 has 13 residues. The V end was cut by 6 bases, the J end by 2 bases, with 9 bases between. The CDR3 loop is CASRPGATDTQYF. Written as DNA, the CDR3 is TGTGCCAGCAGGCCGGGGGCCACAGATACGCAGTATTTT.

This clonotype has ten or more counts. The gene calls are TRBV20-1 and TRBJ2-7; D gene ambiguous. The CDR3 runs 14 residues. V shed 0 bases and J shed 0 bases, with 9 bases lying between them. Looked up from germline, CDR1 is DFQATT and CDR2 is SNEGSKA (reference sequence). The CDR3 here is CSARDRLSSYEQYF. In nucleotides, the CDR3 is TGCAGTGCTAGAGACAGGTTAAGCTCCTACGAGCAGTACTTC.

The V and J genes are TRBV20-1 and TRBJ1-2; 7 bases agree with TRBD1. CDR1 DFQATT and CDR2 SNEGSKA come from the germline V gene (reference sequence). The CDR3 runs to 15 residues. The J segment lost 7 bases and the V segment lost 4 bases, leaving 15 bases of the junction unmatched. Written as DNA, the CDR3 is TGCAGTGCTAATCTTCCCCCCCGGGACAGAGGTGGCTACACCTTC. Protein sequence: CSANLPPRDRGGYTF.

This clonotype was picked up many times. This chain connects TRBV20-1 to TRBJ1-2; TRBD1 is a possible D gene (6 bases). From germline, CDR1 is DFQATT and CDR2 SNEGSKA (reference sequence). The CDR3 runs to 16 residues. Trimming took off 6 bases at V and 2 bases at J, with 22 bases between the two ends. The CDR3 bases are TGCAGTGCCCCCCCGCGACCGGACGGACAGAACTATGGCTACACCTTC. Its translation: CSAPPRPDGQNYGYTF.

The rearrangement uses TRBV7-9 and TRBJ2-7; TRBD2 aligns across 11 bases. J was trimmed by 4 bases and V by 0 bases; bases with no gene match: 11. The CDR3 is 18 residues long. Looked up from germline, CDR1 is SEHNR and CDR2 is FQNEAQ (reference sequence). CDR3 bases: TGTGCCAGCAGCTTAGCGCGTTTAGCGGGGGGGATAAGTTACGAGCAGTACTTC. It codes for CASSLARLAGGISYEQYF.

This clonotype was recorded many times. V usage is TRBV6-1 and J usage is TRBJ1-2; possibly TRBD1 for D (5 bases). The CDR3 spans 14 residues. Germline CDR1 is MNHNS and CDR2 is SASEGT. Trimming cost V 6 bases and J 5 bases, with 16 bases left between them. This CDR3 is CASSGARGLYGYTF. In DNA, the CDR3 is TGTGCCAGCAGCGGGGCGAGGGGCCTTTATGGCTACACCTTC.

This clonotype has at least ten counts. The chain joins TRBV5-6 to TRBJ2-5; 8 bases map to TRBD1. This CDR3 is 16 amino acids long. The germline gives CDR1 SGHDT, CDR2 YYEEEE. The ends lost 2 bases at V and 1 base at J; junction bases unmatched: 7. The CDR3 nucleotides read TGTGCCAGCAGCTTTCGGACAGGGATCGTCCAAGAGACCCAGTACTTC. Its translation: CASSFRTGIVQETQYF. The full variable domain, with the rest looked up from reference TRBV5-6 and TRBJ2-5, is DAGVTQSPTHLIKTRGQQVTLRCSPKSGHDTVSWYQQALGQGPQFIFQYYEEEERQRGNFPDRFSGHQFPNYSSELNVNALLLGDSALYLCASSFRTGIVQETQYFGPGTRLLVL.

V usage is TRBV9 and J usage is TRBJ2-1; 7 bases agree with TRBD1. The CDR3 is 17 residues long. Germline V gene sequence: CDR1 SGDLS, CDR2 YYNGEE. V shed 3 bases, J shed 0 bases, and the junction held 9 bases outside the gene matches. CDR3 DNA: TGTGCCAGCAGCGCCCCGACAGGGCATAGCTCCTACAATGAGCAGTTCTTC. It translates to CASSAPTGHSSYNEQFF. Together with reference TRBV9 and TRBJ2-1, the CDR3 gives the full variable domain: DSGVTQTPKHLITATGQRVTLRCSPRSGDLSVYWYQQSLDQGLQFLIQYYNGEERAKGNILERFSAQQFPDLHSELNLSSLELGDSALYFCASSAPTGHSSYNEQFFGPGTRLTVL.

This clonotype was found many times. This chain joins TRBV6-1 and TRBJ1-1; D unresolved. The ends were cut back, 2 bases at V and 1 base at J, with 8 bases in the middle. This CDR3 is 14 amino acids long. Germline-derived CDR1 and CDR2 are MNHNS and SASEGT. CDR3 nucleotide sequence: TGTGCCAGCAGTGAACTGAGGCCGAACACTGAAGCTTTCTTT. Protein product: CASSELRPNTEAFF.

This clonotype turned up a few times. The chain carries TRBV15 and TRBJ2-2; D may be TRBD2 (7 bases). The CDR3 has 17 amino acids. The ends were cut back, 0 bases at V and 5 bases at J, with 16 bases in the middle. CDR1 and CDR2 from the germline V gene are LNHNV and YYDKDF (reference sequence). CDR3 sequence (DNA): TGTGCCACCAGCAGAGATGGGGGGGCGCGTCGTACCGGGGAGCTGTTTTTT. Its translation is CATSRDGGARRTGELFF. Combining the CDR3 with reference TRBV15 and TRBJ2-2 gives the whole variable domain DAMVIQNPRYQVTQFGKPVTLSCSQTLNHNVMYWYQQKSSQAPKLLFHYYDKDFNNEADTPDNFQSRRPNTSFCFLDIRSPGLGDTAMYLCATSRDGGARRTGELFFGEGSRLTVL.

There are many counts of this clonotype. This chain uses TRBV10-3 with TRBJ2-2; 12 positions agree with TRBD1. V lost 6 bases and J lost 1; bases outside the gene matches: 12. Germline CDR1 ENHRY, CDR2 SYGVKD. CDR3 length equals 19 residues. The CDR3 loop is CAISPGRDRGRRNTGELFF. The CDR3 DNA sequence: TGTGCCATCAGCCCTGGCCGGGACAGGGGGCGGCGGAACACCGGGGAGCTGTTTTTT.

As to this clonotype: This may arise from a read error, as a much more abundant clone is one base away. The chain recombines TRBV5-6 with TRBJ1-1, with no clear D. Trimming took off 5 bases at V and 5 bases at J, with 10 bases between the two ends. This CDR3 is built from 12 residues. In germline, CDR1 is SGHDT, CDR2 YYEEEE. The CDR3 here is CASSTEPTEAFF. CDR3 nucleotides: TGTGCCAGCAGTACCGAACCGACTGAAGCTTTCTTT.

There are many counts of this clonotype. The chain has TRBV30 and TRBJ1-1; D possibly corresponds to TRBD1 (6 bases). The V gene lost 8 bases and the J gene lost 0 bases, with 13 bases spanning the gap. CDR1 and CDR2 (germline): GTSNPN, SVGIG (reference sequence). There are 13 residues in the CDR3. The CDR3 protein is CAGKGDMNTEAFF. The DNA for the CDR3 is TGTGCCGGAAAAGGGGACATGAACACTGAAGCTTTCTTT.

This clonotype was detected many times. The chain couples TRBV7-8 to TRBJ1-1, with D possibly matching TRBD1 (5 bases). The V gene's germline CDR1 is SGHVS and CDR2 FQNEAQ. V gave up 5 bases and J gave up 3 bases, with 10 bases separating them. The CDR3 is 13 amino acids. Written as DNA, the CDR3 is TGTGCCAGCAGCGTAGGGGTGGACACTGAAGCTTTCTTT. This codes for CASSVGVDTEAFF.

This clonotype appeared many times. The chain has TRBV11-1 and TRBJ1-1; D uncertain. Germline V gene sequence: CDR1 SGHAT, CDR2 FQDESV (reference sequence). The CDR3 is 13 amino acids. V gave up 5 bases and J gave up 2 bases, with 9 bases separating them. In DNA, the CDR3 is TGTGCCAGCAGCAACGAGCAAAACACTGAAGCTTTCTTT. Protein: CASSNEQNTEAFF.

The CDR3 here is CASSLGGGAGANVLTF. DNA of the CDR3: TGTGCCAGCAGCTTAGGTGGGGGTGCTGGGGCCAACGTCCTGACTTTC. The J gene is TRBJ2-6, the V gene TRBV11-2; perhaps D is TRBD1 or TRBD2 (5 bases each). V lost 1 base to trimming and J lost 2 bases, with 9 bases between them. The germline V gene encodes CDR1 SGHAT and CDR2 FQNNGV. The CDR3 totals 16 residues.

This clonotype has ten or more counts. The V call is TRBV7-8, the J call TRBJ2-2; 12 nucleotides line up with TRBD2. Germline CDR1 reads SGHVS; CDR2 reads FQNEAQ. The CDR3 length is 17 residues. Trimming took 0 bases from V and 4 from J; bases not matched to a gene: 3. CDR3 protein: CASSLALAGGGTGELFF. The DNA of the CDR3 is TGTGCCAGCAGCTTAGCCCTAGCGGGGGGGGGCACCGGGGAGCTGTTTTTT. The variable domain in full, with the rest retrieved from reference TRBV7-8 and TRBJ2-2, is GAGVSQSPRYKVAKRGQDVALRCDPISGHVSLFWYQQALGQGPEFLTYFQNEAQLDKSGLPSDRFFAERPEGSVSTLKIQRTQQEDSAVYLCASSLALAGGGTGELFFGEGSRLTVL.

Ten or more counts support this clonotype. J is TRBJ2-7 and V is TRBV2; TRBD1 aligns across 9 bases. Germline V gene data show CDR1 as SNHLY and CDR2 as FYNNEI. The CDR3 has 13 residues. V lost 9 bases, J lost 2 bases, and 5 bases stayed unmatched. The DNA for the CDR3 is TGTGCCAGTGAACGGACAGGGGCCTACGAGCAGTACTTC. It is translated as CASERTGAYEQYF.